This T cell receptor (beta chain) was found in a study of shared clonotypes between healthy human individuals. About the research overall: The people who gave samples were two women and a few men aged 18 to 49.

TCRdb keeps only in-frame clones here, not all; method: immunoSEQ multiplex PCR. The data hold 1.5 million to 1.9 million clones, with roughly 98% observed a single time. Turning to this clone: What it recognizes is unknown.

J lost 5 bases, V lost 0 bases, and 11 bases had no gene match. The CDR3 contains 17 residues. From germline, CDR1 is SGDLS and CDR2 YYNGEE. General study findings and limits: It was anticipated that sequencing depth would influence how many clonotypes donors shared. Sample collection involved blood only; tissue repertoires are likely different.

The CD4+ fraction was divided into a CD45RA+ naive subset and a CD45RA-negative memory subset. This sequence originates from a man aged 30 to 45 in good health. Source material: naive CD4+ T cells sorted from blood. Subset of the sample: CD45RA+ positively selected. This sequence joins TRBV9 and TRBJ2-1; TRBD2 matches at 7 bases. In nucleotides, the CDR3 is TGTGCCAGCAGCGTAGCTCTAGCGGCCGGGGTGGACAATGAGCAGTTCTTC. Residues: CASSVALAAGVDNEQFF.